This T cell receptor beta chain was retrieved from a study of blood T cell repertoires in COVID-19. TCRdb's copy holds only in-frame clones and misses some; the assay was immunoSEQ multiplex PCR. The table shows approximately 61,000 clones, with around four fifths occurring only once. This TCR was sampled from a man between 65 and 79 years old with acute or convalescent COVID-19. Sequencing was performed on peripheral blood.

DNA of the CDR3: TGCGCCAGCAGTGCGGGGGACGCCTACGAGCAGTACTTC. Protein: CASSAGDAYEQYF. The chain carries TRBV5-1 and TRBJ2-7; 7 positions agree with TRBD2. The CDR3 length is 13 residues. CDR1 and CDR2 from the germline V gene are SGHRS and YFSETQ. Losses at the gene ends were 5 bases for V and 2 bases for J; bases not matched to a gene: 4. The whole variable domain, remainder taken from reference TRBV5-1 and TRBJ2-7, is KAGVTQTPRYLIKTRGQQVTLSCSPISGHRSVSWYQQTPGQGLQFLFEYFSETQRNKGNFPGRFSGRQFSNSRSEMNVSTLELGDSALYLCASSAGDAYEQYFGPGTRLTVT.